The 25 T cell receptor beta chains below all came from one sample that was sequenced in a study of blood T cell repertoires in COVID-19 (TCRdb year 2020). Library preparation used the immunoSEQ multiplex PCR assay. TCRdb took over this immuneACCESS table, retaining in-frame rearrangements with V and J assigned. Such tables are incomplete; in checked studies, under half of the missing clones stem from an unresolved V gene, and the remainder is unexplained. This sample comprises hundreds of thousands of clones, 88% of them detected only once. The ten largest clonotypes hold approximately 8.8% of the sample. The sample comprised peripheral blood. Every receptor here comes from a man aged 18-30 years with active or convalescent COVID-19.

This clone was seen a handful of times. V and J are TRBV6-5 and TRBJ1-6, with TRBD1 matching over 7 bases. Trimming took 7 bases from V and 7 from J; bases not matched to a gene: 7. Germline lookup yields CDR1 MNHEY and CDR2 SVGAGI. CDR3 length: 14 residues. The chain's CDR3 is CASIDRAQNSPLHF. CDR3 DNA: TGTGCCAGCATCGACAGGGCTCAGAATTCACCCCTCCACTTT.

V and J are TRBV5-1 and TRBJ1-1; 10 bases match TRBD1. Germline loops: CDR1 SGHRS, CDR2 YFSETQ. V lost 0 bases and J lost 0; bases outside the gene matches: 8. The CDR3 contains 18 residues. The CDR3 loop is CASSLEGGTGALNTEAFF. CDR3 bases: TGCGCCAGCAGCTTGGAAGGGGGGACAGGGGCCCTGAACACTGAAGCTTTCTTT.

V gene TRBV11-1 combines with J gene TRBJ2-5; a weak D match, TRBD2 (5 bases). Germline CDR1 and CDR2: SGHAT and FQDESV (reference sequence). The CDR3 extends over 13 amino acids. Trimming removed 5 bases at V and 5 bases at J, with 12 bases between. Written as DNA, the CDR3 is TGTGCCAGCAGCGCCACTAGTTTTGAGACCCAGTACTTC. Translation: CASSATSFETQYF.

The V and J genes are TRBV3-1 (or the pseudogene TRBV3-2) and TRBJ1-2; TRBD1 is a possible D gene (6 bases). Germline assignment: CDR1 LGHDT and CDR2 YNNKEL (reference sequence). The CDR3 covers 13 residues. Trimming removed 4 bases from V and 2 bases from J, with 8 bases in between. The CDR3 DNA reads TGTGCCAGCAGCCTAGGACAGAACTATGGCTACACCTTC. It is translated as CASSLGQNYGYTF.

This clone was counted once. V gene TRBV18 combines with J gene TRBJ1-4; D gene unclear. V lost 6 bases and J 7 bases, leaving 15 bases between the germline ends. CDR3 size: 14 residues. Germline CDR1 reads KGHSH; CDR2 reads LQKENI. CDR3 in DNA: TGTGCCAGCTCTCCCGGAGTTGAAAGTGAAAAACTGTTTTTT. This translates into CASSPGVESEKLFF. Filled out from reference TRBV18 and TRBJ1-4, the complete variable domain reads NAGVMQNPRHLVRRRGQEARLRCSPMKGHSHVYWYRQLPEEGLKFMVYLQKENIIDESGMPKERFSAEFPKEGPSILRIQQVVRGDSAAYFCASSPGVESEKLFFGSGTQLSVL.

The chain joins TRBV2 to TRBJ2-3; 9 bases fit TRBD2. J gave up 4 bases and V 2 bases, and 10 bases lay outside the gene matches. Germline V gene data show CDR1 as SNHLY and CDR2 as FYNNEI. This CDR3 spans 17 amino acids. The CDR3 loop reads CASSEFRSGGGADTQYF. The CDR3 DNA sequence: TGTGCCAGCAGTGAATTCCGTAGCGGGGGCGGCGCAGATACGCAGTATTTT.

This chain connects TRBV4-1 to TRBJ1-1, with a tentative D call TRBD1 (5 bases). The CDR3 runs to 14 residues. V shed 4 bases and J shed 0 bases, with 9 bases lying between them. Germline V gives CDR1 MGHRA, CDR2 YSYEKL. This CDR3 is CASSPTDMNTEAFF. The CDR3 DNA reads as TGCGCCAGCAGCCCGACAGATATGAACACTGAAGCTTTCTTT.

This clone came up once. The chain is built from TRBV11-2 and TRBJ2-7, with 7 bases aligning to TRBD1. The J segment lost 0 bases and the V segment lost 4 bases, leaving 9 bases of the junction unmatched. Germline values: CDR1 SGHAT, CDR2 FQNNGV. This CDR3 has 16 amino acids. CDR3 in amino acids: CASSSPGQSRSYEQYF. CDR3 bases: TGTGCCAGCAGCTCCCCGGGACAGTCGCGCTCCTACGAGCAGTACTTC.

This chain links TRBV19 with TRBJ2-3; D unresolved. The V and J ends lost 4 bases and 3 bases respectively, with 5 bases between them. Germline-derived CDR1 and CDR2 are LNHDA and SQIVND (reference sequence). The length of the CDR3 is 12 residues. CDR3 sequence: CASSSETDTQYF. The CDR3 bases are TGTGCCAGTAGTAGTGAGACAGATACGCAGTATTTT.

V and J are TRBV6-1 and TRBJ1-5, with TRBD1 as a possible D gene (5 bases). Germline V gene lookup returns CDR1 MNHNS and CDR2 SASEGT. V shed 3 bases and J shed 4 bases, with 10 bases lying between them. This CDR3 spans 14 amino acids. The CDR3 is CASSDPGGNQPQHF. The CDR3 nucleotides are TGTGCCAGCAGTGATCCCGGGGGGAATCAGCCCCAGCATTTT.

This sequence joins TRBV15 and TRBJ2-7, with TRBD1 as a possible D gene (6 bases). Germline values: CDR1 LNHNV, CDR2 YYDKDF (reference sequence). The CDR3 spans 13 residues. V was cut by 2 bases and J by 3 bases, with 8 bases left in between. CDR3 nucleotides: TGTGCCACCAGCAGAACAGGGTTCTACGAGCAGTACTTC. It encodes CATSRTGFYEQYF. Full variable domain (outside the CDR3, taken from reference TRBV15 and TRBJ2-7): DAMVIQNPRYQVTQFGKPVTLSCSQTLNHNVMYWYQQKSSQAPKLLFHYYDKDFNNEADTPDNFQSRRPNTSFCFLDIRSPGLGDTAMYLCATSRTGFYEQYFGPGTRLTVT.

This clone was picked up a small number of times. The V gene is TRBV4-1, the J gene TRBJ2-7, with D possibly TRBD2 on 5 matching bases. Germline CDR1 reads MGHRA; CDR2 reads YSYEKL. V shed 1 base and J shed 3 bases, with 10 bases lying between them. This CDR3 comprises 14 residues. CDR3 amino acids: CASSQVGIFYEQYF. As DNA, the CDR3 is TGCGCCAGCAGCCAAGTCGGGATTTTCTACGAGCAGTACTTC.

The V gene is TRBV13, the J gene TRBJ1-1; a possible D gene is TRBD1 (6 bases). The CDR3 spans 13 residues. The V gene lost 6 bases and the J gene lost 4 bases, with 12 bases spanning the gap. Looked up from germline, CDR1 is PRHDT and CDR2 is FYEKMQ (reference sequence). CDR3 region: CASSSGEATEAFF. CDR3 bases: TGTGCCAGCAGTTCAGGGGAAGCCACTGAAGCTTTCTTT.

The chain recombines TRBV27 with TRBJ2-7; tentatively, D is TRBD1 (6 bases). CDR1 MNHEY and CDR2 SMNVEV come from the germline V gene (reference sequence). This CDR3 contains 15 residues. V lost 2 bases, J lost 4 bases, and 15 bases lay in between. CDR3 protein: CASSLGGHLIYEQYF. In nucleotides, the CDR3 is TGTGCCAGCAGTTTAGGGGGACACTTAATTTACGAGCAGTACTTC.

The V and J genes are TRBV5-1 and TRBJ1-2, with 10 positions matching TRBD1. V shed 3 bases and J 5 bases; nucleotides not matched to a gene: 10. This CDR3 region has 16 residues. Looked up from germline, CDR1 is SGHRS and CDR2 is YFSETQ. CDR3 region: CASSSGTGEFSYGYTF. The CDR3 DNA reads as TGCGCCAGCAGCTCGGGGACAGGGGAATTTAGTTATGGCTACACCTTC.

This clone was recorded only once. The V gene is TRBV9, the J gene TRBJ2-3; D is perhaps TRBD2 (5 bases). Trimming took off 5 bases at V and 6 bases at J, with 22 bases between the two ends. The CDR3 sequence is 16 residues long. Germline CDR1 is SGDLS and CDR2 is YYNGEE. In DNA form, the CDR3 reads TGTGCCAGCAGTAACAGCGGAGGACCAGATATGGATACGCAGTATTTT. Protein sequence: CASSNSGGPDMDTQYF. The full variable domain, completed using reference TRBV9 and TRBJ2-3, is DSGVTQTPKHLITATGQRVTLRCSPRSGDLSVYWYQQSLDQGLQFLIQYYNGEERAKGNILERFSAQQFPDLHSELNLSSLELGDSALYFCASSNSGGPDMDTQYFGPGTRLTVL.

The V and J genes are TRBV15 and TRBJ1-5; D may be TRBD1 (6 bases). Germline CDR1 is LNHNV and CDR2 is YYDKDF (reference sequence). The CDR3 spans 14 residues. The ends were cut back, 6 bases at V and 4 bases at J, with 13 bases in the middle. CDR3 protein: CATSEDRVNQPQHF. The CDR3 DNA sequence: TGTGCCACCAGTGAGGACAGAGTTAATCAGCCCCAGCATTTT.

This sequence joins TRBV12-5 and TRBJ2-3; 8 bases fit TRBD2. Germline loops: CDR1 LGHNT, CDR2 FRNRAP. The CDR3 has 22 amino acids. The V gene end was trimmed by 5 bases and the J gene end by 1 base; junction bases not matched to a gene: 26. CDR3 loop: CASGPLTIGAGALSRGTDTQYF. CDR3 bases: TGTGCTAGTGGTCCCTTAACGATTGGAGCGGGGGCCCTAAGCCGGGGCACAGATACGCAGTATTTT.

This clone came up a few times. The chain recombines TRBV12-5 with TRBJ2-3; TRBD2 aligns across 8 bases. The V gene end was trimmed by 3 bases and the J gene end by 5 bases; junction bases not matched to a gene: 10. This CDR3 has 16 residues. Germline values: CDR1 LGHNT, CDR2 FRNRAP. For the CDR3, the DNA is TGTGCTAGTGGTTTCTTCCACGGGGGGGCGGTAGATACGCAGTATTTT. The encoded protein is CASGFFHGGAVDTQYF.

The chain links TRBV5-5 to TRBJ2-7; 7 bases are a match to TRBD1. From germline, CDR1 is SGHKS and CDR2 YYEKEE (reference sequence). The CDR3 loop spans 16 amino acids. The J segment lost 5 bases and the V segment lost 1 base, leaving 12 bases of the junction unmatched. As DNA, the CDR3 is TGTGCCAGCAGCTTGTTTGAGTGGACAGGCTCAGACGAGCAGTACTTC. Protein product: CASSLFEWTGSDEQYF.

The chain uses TRBV19 and TRBJ2-2; D perhaps matches TRBD2 (5 bases). Germline CDR1 is LNHDA and CDR2 is SQIVND (reference sequence). This CDR3 has 16 residues. V was shortened by 1 base and J by 3 bases, with 12 bases between the two germline ends. CDR3 bases: TGTGCCAGTAGTATAGGTATCCGGGGAGACACCGGGGAGCTGTTTTTT. This encodes CASSIGIRGDTGELFF.

The J gene is TRBJ1-2, the V gene TRBV2; D perhaps matches TRBD1 (6 bases). Trimming cost V 11 bases and J 7 bases, with 14 bases left between them. The CDR3 loop spans 11 amino acids. Germline V gene data show CDR1 as SNHLY and CDR2 as FYNNEI. The CDR3 DNA follows: TGTGCCTGCCCAGGGGAGCGTGGCTACACCTTC. Its protein is CACPGERGYTF.

The chain recombines TRBV4-1 with TRBJ2-5; TRBD1 matches 10 bases. J lost 4 bases, V lost 4 bases, and 0 bases had no gene match. The length of the CDR3 is 13 residues. CDR1 is MGHRA, CDR2 YSYEKL, per germline. CDR3 bases: TGCGCCAGCAGCCGGACAGGGGGAGAGACCCAGTACTTC. This translates into CASSRTGGETQYF.

J is TRBJ2-1 and V is TRBV20-1; TRBD2 matches at 8 bases. Germline loops: CDR1 DFQATT, CDR2 SNEGSKA (reference sequence). The CDR3 consists of 15 residues. Trimming removed 3 bases from V and 2 bases from J; junction bases left unmatched: 6. Here the CDR3 reads CSASRGGGTYNEQFF. In DNA, the CDR3 is TGCAGTGCTAGTAGAGGCGGGGGGACCTACAATGAGCAGTTCTTC.

V gene TRBV7-2 combines with J gene TRBJ2-7; 7 bases match TRBD2. From germline, CDR1 is SGHTA and CDR2 FQGNSA. This CDR3 has 14 residues. J lost 3 bases, V lost 3 bases, and 5 bases had no gene match. Here the CDR3 reads CASSFVRGDYEQYF. The CDR3 DNA reads TGTGCCAGCAGCTTCGTTCGGGGGGACTACGAGCAGTACTTC.